This is a list of T cell receptor beta chains from one sample in a study of T cells after yellow fever vaccination. TCRdb re-derived calls from the 5' RACE reads in MiXCR, one entry per CDR3 protein. The table includes 620,000 or so distinct CDR3 sequences, around an eighth detected once. Sequenced material: PBMCs, taken on the day of the yellow fever booster vaccination. These receptors all come from a man between 25 and 39 years old who received the YFV17D yellow fever vaccine. Each CDR3 is given with its conserved first and last residue. A D gene is named only where the DNA matches it firmly. The size field is filled for only some rows; it gives once, few, many or a size class.

-	TRBV15	TRBJ2-7	-	CATSRDSRGYEQYF	TGTGCCACCAGCAGAGATAGTCGGGGATACGAGCAGTACTTC
TRBD1	TRBV20-1	TRBJ2-3	many	CSAGDRRITDTQYF	TGCAGTGCGGGGGACAGGCGGATCACAGATACGCAGTATTTT
TRBD2	TRBV29-1	TRBJ2-1	-	CSVDAGGSYNEQFF	TGCAGCGTTGATGCGGGGGGCTCCTACAATGAGCAGTTCTTC
-	TRBV20-1	TRBJ1-1	-	CSARVAGVGNTEAFF	TGCAGTGCTAGAGTAGCGGGGGTGGGGAACACTGAAGCTTTCTTT
-	TRBV27	TRBJ2-3	-	CASSSTRRARDEDTQYF	TGTGCCAGCAGTTCAACCCGACGGGCGCGGGATGAAGATACGCAGTATTTT
-	TRBV19	TRBJ1-2	-	CATSTGGYGYTF	TGTGCCACTTCGACGGGAGGCTATGGCTACACCTTC
-	TRBV9	TRBJ2-1	-	CASSVQERLNEQFF	TGTGCCAGCAGCGTACAGGAGCGGCTGAATGAGCAGTTCTTC
-	TRBV3-1	TRBJ2-5	-	CASSQGDFLATQYF	TGTGCCAGCAGCCAGGGGGACTTTCTGGCGACCCAGTACTTC
TRBD1	TRBV20-1	TRBJ1-1	few	CSASWQGVEAFF	TGCAGTGCTAGTTGGCAGGGGGTTGAAGCTTTCTTT
-	TRBV5-4	TRBJ2-7	-	CASSPTQGPYEQYF	TGTGCCAGCAGCCCAACACAGGGACCCTACGAGCAGTACTTC
-	TRBV11-2	TRBJ2-7	-	CASRFQQGDLYEQYF	TGTGCCAGCAGGTTCCAGCAGGGAGATCTCTACGAGCAGTACTTC
TRBD2	TRBV5-1	TRBJ2-7	few	CASSFYSGTPGLAGALVEQYF	TGCGCCAGCAGCTTTTATTCCGGGACACCCGGACTAGCGGGAGCTTTGGTGGAGCAGTACTTC
TRBD2	TRBV7-6	TRBJ2-2	few	CASSPRGAGVVTGELFF	TGTGCCAGCAGCCCCCGGGGAGCGGGAGTCGTCACCGGGGAGCTGTTTTTT
-	TRBV5-6	TRBJ2-6	-	CASSFGTNVLTF	TGTGCCAGCAGCTTTGGGACGAACGTCCTGACTTTC
-	TRBV20-1	TRBJ2-7	-	CSATSSLPYEQYF	TGCAGTGCCACCTCTAGCCTACCCTACGAGCAGTACTTC
-	TRBV7-2	TRBJ1-2	many	CASSSQGRGGYTF	TGTGCCAGCAGCTCACAGGGTCGGGGTGGCTACACCTTC
-	TRBV6-2/TRBV6-3	TRBJ1-5	few	CASALAGNQPQHF	TGTGCCAGCGCTCTTGCGGGGAATCAGCCCCAGCATTTT
TRBD1	TRBV24-1	TRBJ2-2	-	CATSDPPGQGSTGELFF	TGTGCCACCAGTGATCCGCCGGGACAGGGGTCCACCGGGGAGCTGTTTTTT
-	TRBV15	TRBJ2-3	few	CATSFRGSTDTQYF	TGTGCCACCAGTTTCCGGGGAAGCACAGATACGCAGTATTTT
TRBD1	TRBV20-1	TRBJ2-1	-	CSATPGQGRDEQFF	TGCAGTGCTACCCCGGGACAGGGGAGGGATGAGCAGTTCTTC
TRBD1	TRBV20-1	TRBJ1-5	few	CGKGGSSNQPQHF	TGCGGAAAAGGGGGCAGCAGCAATCAGCCCCAGCATTTT
TRBD1	TRBV10-2	TRBJ2-7	many	CASRGDRAGYEQYF	TGCGCCAGCAGGGGAGACAGGGCCGGGTACGAGCAGTACTTC
-	TRBV7-2	TRBJ2-7	few	CASSLGMSSYEQYF	TGTGCCAGCAGCTTAGGGATGAGCTCCTACGAGCAGTACTTC
-	TRBV20-1	TRBJ1-6	-	CSARVQFSSYNSPLHF	TGCAGTGCTAGAGTACAGTTTAGCTCCTATAATTCACCCCTCCACTTT
-	TRBV7-2	TRBJ2-4	-	CASSLPQGAKNIQYF	TGTGCCAGCAGCCTCCCACAGGGAGCCAAAAACATTCAGTACTTC
TRBD2	TRBV20-1	TRBJ2-7	few	CSARVAGGPYEQYF	TGCAGTGCTAGAGTAGCGGGAGGGCCCTACGAGCAGTACTTC
TRBD1	TRBV12-3/TRBV12-4	TRBJ1-3	few	CASWGDWTGGDLSGNTIYF	TGTGCCAGCTGGGGAGATTGGACAGGGGGCGACCTTTCTGGAAACACCATATATTTT
TRBD2	TRBV29-1	TRBJ2-1	few	CSVGSAGATSYNEQFF	TGCAGCGTTGGGTCGGCGGGAGCAACCTCCTACAATGAGCAGTTCTTC
TRBD2	TRBV18	TRBJ2-5	many	CASSPGRTQETQYF	TGTGCCAGCTCACCCGGGAGGACCCAAGAGACCCAGTACTTC
TRBD1	TRBV10-3	TRBJ2-7	few	CAISEAGGYEQYF	TGTGCCATCAGTGAGGCAGGGGGCTACGAGCAGTACTTC
-	TRBV7-9	TRBJ2-5	many	CASSQGQGRETQYF	TGTGCCAGCAGCCAGGGACAAGGAAGGGAGACCCAGTACTTC
TRBD1	TRBV29-1	TRBJ2-3	-	CSVWTGPDTQYF	TGCAGCGTGTGGACAGGGCCAGATACGCAGTATTTT
TRBD2	TRBV9	TRBJ2-3	-	CASSVGVAGAIDTQYF	TGTGCCAGCAGCGTAGGCGTAGCGGGAGCAATAGATACGCAGTATTTT
-	TRBV11-2	TRBJ1-2	few	CASSLGETYGYTF	TGTGCCAGCAGCTTAGGGGAAACCTATGGCTACACCTTC
TRBD1	TRBV29-1	TRBJ2-3	few	CSVDRTGADTQYF	TGCAGCGTTGACAGGACAGGGGCAGATACGCAGTATTTT
TRBD1	TRBV27	TRBJ1-1	few	CASSPGTRTGSMNTEAFF	TGTGCCAGCAGCCCAGGGACGAGGACAGGATCAATGAACACTGAAGCTTTCTTT
TRBD2	TRBV7-2	TRBJ2-7	-	CASSLDFTSGLYEQYF	TGTGCCAGCAGCCTAGATTTTACTAGCGGACTCTACGAGCAGTACTTC
TRBD1	TRBV27	TRBJ2-1	-	CASSGLTGGNEQFF	TGTGCCAGCAGTGGATTGACAGGGGGCAATGAGCAGTTCTTC
-	TRBV14	TRBJ2-2	-	CASSLRTARTGELFF	TGTGCCAGCAGCCTTCGGACAGCCCGGACCGGGGAGCTGTTTTTT
TRBD2	TRBV20-1	TRBJ2-7	-	CSASPRTSGSYDEQYF	TGCAGTGCTAGTCCGAGGACTAGCGGGAGTTACGACGAGCAGTACTTC
TRBD2	TRBV10-3	TRBJ2-5	few	CATRGAGGEQETQYF	TGTGCCACCAGGGGAGCGGGAGGAGAACAAGAGACCCAGTACTTC
TRBD1	TRBV20-1	TRBJ2-2	few	CSAGGQATGELFF	TGCAGTGCAGGGGGACAGGCCACCGGGGAGCTGTTTTTT
TRBD2	TRBV10-3	TRBJ2-2	few	CAISPSSGRATGELFF	TGTGCCATCAGTCCCTCTAGCGGGAGAGCCACCGGGGAGCTGTTTTTT
-	TRBV20-1	TRBJ2-7	few	CSARDRRTPSKDEQYF	TGCAGTGCTAGAGATAGAAGGACACCCTCGAAGGACGAGCAGTACTTC
-	TRBV30	TRBJ2-7	-	CAWSVMQPGQYF	TGTGCCTGGAGTGTAATGCAGCCGGGGCAGTACTTC
-	TRBV4-3	TRBJ1-1	-	CASSQELSGQLGRSEAFF	TGCGCCAGCAGCCAAGAATTGTCGGGGCAGTTGGGGAGGTCTGAAGCTTTCTTT
-	TRBV18	TRBJ1-2	-	CASSDLNYGYTF	TGTGCCAGCTCAGACCTTAACTATGGCTACACCTTC
-	TRBV29-1	TRBJ2-7	few	CSVGAPYEQYF	TGCAGCGTTGGGGCACCCTACGAGCAGTACTTC
-	TRBV7-8	TRBJ2-7	-	CASTGALYEQYF	TGTGCCAGCACGGGGGCCCTCTACGAGCAGTACTTC
-	TRBV7-9	TRBJ2-7	few	CASSLFPAATDTYEQYF	TGTGCCAGCAGCTTATTCCCGGCTGCAACCGATACCTACGAGCAGTACTTC
-	TRBV7-9	TRBJ1-1	many	CASSLFRGTEAFF	TGTGCCAGCAGCTTATTCCGTGGCACTGAAGCTTTCTTT
TRBD2	TRBV5-4	TRBJ2-1	-	CASSFAPGTSVHNEQFF	TGTGCCAGCAGCTTTGCGCCCGGGACTAGCGTACACAATGAGCAGTTCTTC
TRBD2	TRBV29-1	TRBJ2-7	-	CSVESDSRRGGEQYF	TGCAGCGTTGAATCGGACAGCCGCCGGGGGGGCGAGCAGTACTTC
-	TRBV5-4	TRBJ2-3	-	CASSGIGTTDTQYF	TGTGCCAGCAGCGGAATAGGGACCACAGATACGCAGTATTTT
-	TRBV5-1	TRBJ2-3	few	CASSLANLGSTDTQYF	TGCGCCAGCAGCTTGGCCAATCTAGGATCCACAGATACGCAGTATTTT